Listed here are 14 T cell receptor beta chains from one sample, sequenced in a study of identical twins. TCRdb analysed the 5' RACE reads with MiXCR anew, one entry per CDR3 protein. The profile covers about 660,000 distinct CDR3 sequences, with 8.5% to 9% appearing a single time and about 0.98% taken by the ten largest. The same sample was also used in a study of yellow fever vaccine responses in identical twins.

Sequencing was carried out using PBMCs. The receptors here all came from a young woman in good health.

The chain joins TRBV7-8 to TRBJ2-7, with D tentatively TRBD1 or TRBD2 (5 bases each). In germline, CDR1 is SGHVS, CDR2 FQNEAQ. Trimming took off 4 bases at V and 3 bases at J, with 16 bases between the two ends. The CDR3 totals 15 residues. CDR3: CASSSGAVGFYEQYF. The CDR3 region has the DNA TGTGCCAGCAGCTCCGGGGCCGTGGGCTTCTACGAGCAGTACTTC.

The genes are TRBV10-3 and TRBJ2-3; D is possibly TRBD2 (8 bases). The CDR3 runs to 16 residues. The ends were cut back, 10 bases at V and 5 bases at J, with 25 bases in the middle. Per the germline V gene, CDR1 is ENHRY and CDR2 is SYGVKD. The CDR3 region is CATLGRDSLVGDTQYF. The CDR3 DNA reads as TGTGCCACCCTCGGGAGGGACAGCCTAGTGGGAGATACGCAGTATTTT.

This clonotype was picked up many times. This chain joins TRBV29-1 and TRBJ2-1; the D gene could be TRBD1 or TRBD2 (5 bases each). The V gene lost 5 bases and the J gene lost 7 bases, with 15 bases spanning the gap. The CDR3 covers 13 residues. Per germline, CDR1 SQVTM and CDR2 ANQGSEA. The CDR3 protein is CSVLGGGMNEQFF. The CDR3 nucleotides read TGCAGCGTTTTAGGTGGGGGAATGAATGAGCAGTTCTTC.

The sample holds many counts of this clonotype. The genes are TRBV7-9 and TRBJ2-7; 10 bases are a match to TRBD1. CDR1 is SEHNR, CDR2 FQNEAQ, per germline (reference sequence). The CDR3 is 16 amino acids. Losses at the gene ends were 4 bases for V and 5 bases for J; bases not matched to a gene: 11. CDR3 sequence: CASSSSAGQGQDEQYF. CDR3 nucleotides: TGTGCCAGCAGCTCTTCCGCGGGACAGGGGCAGGACGAGCAGTACTTC.

This clonotype has at least ten counts. This sequence joins TRBV21-1 and TRBJ2-5; the table gives TRBD1 as D, unverified against the DNA. TRBV21-1 has pseudogene status. CDR3 length: 15 amino acids. Here the CDR3 DNA reads TGTGCCAGCAGCAAAGGGAAGGACAGAGAAGAGACCCAGTACTTC. This translates into CASSKGKDREETQYF.

This clonotype turned up a few times. The chain joins TRBV27 to TRBJ2-1; TRBD2 might be the D (8 bases). This CDR3 is 14 amino acids long. The germline V and J ends were trimmed by 6 bases and 5 bases, with 14 bases remaining between them. Germline CDR1 MNHEY, CDR2 SMNVEV (reference sequence). In DNA form, the CDR3 reads TGTGCCAGCAGCGGGGGGGACAGCCACAATGAGCAGTTCTTC. Amino acids: CASSGGDSHNEQFF.

There are a few counts of this clonotype. The V call is TRBV7-9, the J call TRBJ2-5, with D maybe TRBD1 (5 bases). This CDR3 region has 14 residues. V was trimmed by 5 bases and J by 7 bases, leaving 17 bases between them. Germline V gene data show CDR1 as SEHNR and CDR2 as FQNEAQ (reference sequence). The CDR3 loop is CASSPRKDQGTQYF. Here the CDR3 DNA reads TGTGCCAGCAGCCCGAGGAAGGACCAGGGGACCCAGTACTTC.

The table lists this clonotype with a few counts. One end of the junction is discordant with germline, which a read error may explain. V is TRBV6-2 or TRBV6-3 and J is TRBJ1-2, with TRBD1 as a possible D gene (6 bases). Germline assignment: CDR1 MNHEY and CDR2 SVGEGT. CDR3 length: 16 amino acids. CDR3 sequence (DNA): TGTGCCAGCAGTTACCCTTCGAGGAGGCGGACAGCGGGCTGCACCTTC. Its translation: CASSYPSRRRTAGCTF.

This clonotype was seen repeatedly, ten times or more. The chain links TRBV27 to TRBJ2-7; TRBD1 matches 7 bases. The CDR3 runs to 14 residues. CDR1 and CDR2 from the germline V gene are MNHEY and SMNVEV (reference sequence). V was pared by 1 base and J by 2 bases, with 2 bases of the junction left unmatched. CDR3 coding DNA: TGTGCCAGCAGTTTATGGCAGGGGGCCTACGAGCAGTACTTC. Residues: CASSLWQGAYEQYF.

There are a few counts of this clonotype. The CDR3 nucleotides are TGTGCCACCAGGGGCGAAACCTCCTACGAGCAGTACTTC. Protein product: CATRGETSYEQYF. This rearrangement joins TRBV15 to TRBJ2-7; D gene unclear. Germline V gene sequence: CDR1 LNHNV, CDR2 YYDKDF (reference sequence). V shed 6 bases and J shed 0 bases, with 9 bases lying between them. The CDR3 loop spans 13 amino acids.

This clonotype was detected a few times. DNA of the CDR3: TGTGCCAGCGGACAGGGGGAGAAGTACTTC. This encodes CASGQGEKYF. V and J are TRBV12-3 or TRBV12-4 and TRBJ2-7; TRBD1 aligns across 10 bases. CDR3 length: 10 amino acids. Germline trimming cut 8 bases from V and 11 bases from J; bases unmatched to any gene: 3.

Many counts were recorded for this clonotype. The chain carries TRBV12-3 or TRBV12-4 and TRBJ2-5; 9 nucleotides agree with TRBD2. The CDR3 has 13 residues. Trimming at V came to 7 bases and at J to 5 bases, leaving 5 bases not matched to a gene. Here the CDR3 DNA reads TGTGCCAGCAAAATAGCGGGGGCGGAGACCCAGTACTTC. It translates to CASKIAGAETQYF.

The chain recombines TRBV3-1 with TRBJ2-5, with D unresolved. Trimming took 2 bases from V and 1 from J, leaving 5 bases between them. This CDR3 has 13 amino acids. The germline V gene has CDR1 LGHDT and CDR2 YNNKEL (reference sequence). CDR3 amino acids: CASSQNGQETQYF. In nucleotides, the CDR3 is TGTGCCAGCAGCCAAAACGGCCAAGAGACCCAGTACTTC.

Many counts were recorded for this clonotype. CDR3 sequence: CASSLHLAGGYEQYF. The CDR3 DNA reads as TGTGCCAGCAGCTTACATCTAGCGGGAGGCTACGAGCAGTACTTC. The gene calls are TRBV13 and TRBJ2-7; 11 nucleotides align to TRBD2. J gave up 3 bases and V 2 bases, and 3 bases lay outside the gene matches. Germline V gene sequence: CDR1 PRHDT, CDR2 FYEKMQ (reference sequence). The CDR3 consists of 15 residues. The entire variable domain, with the rest obtained from reference TRBV13 and TRBJ2-7, is as follows: AAGVIQSPRHLIKEKRETATLKCYPIPRHDTVYWYQQGPGQDPQFLISFYEKMQSDKGSIPDRFSAQQFSDYHSELNMSSLELGDSALYFCASSLHLAGGYEQYFGPGTRLTVT.